Listed below are T cell receptor beta chains from one sample, sequenced in a study of Graves' ophthalmopathy and Graves' hyperthyroidism. Via MiXCR, TCRdb re-called the multiplex PCR reads, giving one row per CDR3 protein. The sample records 400,000 to 450,000 distinct CDR3 sequences, roughly 21% being singletons. The sample consisted of peripheral blood. All receptors derive from a woman between 18 and 29 years old with stable Graves' hyperthyroidism. CDR3s include the opening cysteine and the closing phenylalanine or tryptophan. D genes are given only for firm matches. Only part of the rows carry a size: once, few, many, or a class if the clone is expanded.

abundance	v_gene	j_gene	d_gene	CDR3aa	CDR3nt
NA	TRBV7-2	TRBJ2-5	TRBD2	CATNLGLAGAETQYF	TGTGCCACCAATTTGGGACTAGCGGGAGCGGAGACCCAGTACTTC
NA	TRBV20-1	TRBJ2-6	NA	CSARGSGTSGASVLTF	TGCAGTGCTAGAGGGTCAGGGACCTCTGGGGCCAGCGTCCTGACTTTC
many	TRBV9	TRBJ1-1	NA	CASSVDRDTEAFF	TGTGCCAGCAGCGTAGACAGGGACACTGAAGCTTTCTTT
NA	TRBV20-1	TRBJ2-7	NA	CSARDNSGAGYEQYF	TGCAGTGCTAGAGACAATTCGGGGGCAGGCTACGAGCAGTACTTC
once	TRBV24-1	TRBJ2-3	NA	CATQGRADTQYF	TGTGCCACTCAAGGGCGCGCAGATACGCAGTATTTT
NA	TRBV7-6	TRBJ1-1	NA	CAIGLVLLVGLNTEAFF	TGTGCCATCGGCTTAGTTCTCCTCGTAGGGTTGAACACTGAAGCTTTCTTT
few	TRBV6-2/TRBV6-3	TRBJ2-5	NA	CASSRTFETQYF	TGTGCCAGCAGTCGGACTTTTGAGACCCAGTACTTC
NA	TRBV24-1	TRBJ2-2	TRBD1	CATSDLGQGGSGELFF	TGTGCCACCAGTGATTTGGGACAGGGGGGTTCCGGGGAGCTGTTTTTT
few	TRBV7-3	TRBJ1-1	NA	CASSSGVYTEAFF	TGTGCCAGCAGCTCAGGGGTTTACACTGAAGCTTTCTTT
few	TRBV6-5	TRBJ2-1	NA	CASGTYSSYNEKFF	TGTGCCAGCGGTACTTACTCTAGCTACAATGAGAAGTTCTTC
many	TRBV7-2	TRBJ2-7	TRBD2	CASSIPGLAVLEQYF	TGTGCCAGCAGCATTCCGGGACTAGCTGTCCTCGAGCAGTACTTC
many	TRBV6-1	TRBJ1-1	NA	CASSEFGGEAFF	TGTGCCAGCAGTGAATTCGGGGGGGAAGCTTTCTTT
many	TRBV28	TRBJ1-1	TRBD1	CASSPQQGSTEAFF	TGTGCCAGCAGCCCGCAACAGGGGAGCACTGAAGCTTTCTTT
few	TRBV3-1	TRBJ2-7	NA	CASSQDTLAYEQYF	TGTGCCAGCAGCCAAGACACCCTAGCCTACGAGCAGTACTTC
NA	TRBV2	TRBJ2-7	TRBD2	CASRYLAGPYEQYF	TGTGCCAGCAGGTATCTAGCGGGACCCTACGAGCAGTACTTC
many	TRBV30	TRBJ1-5	NA	CAWSTGSNQPQHF	TGTGCCTGGAGTACGGGATCTAATCAGCCCCAGCATTTT
NA	TRBV12-3/TRBV12-4	TRBJ2-5	TRBD2	CASRSGAGVVETQYF	TGTGCCAGCCGTAGCGGTGCGGGGGTTGTAGAGACCCAGTACTTC
many	TRBV15	TRBJ2-5	NA	CATSRGDSTGETQYF	TGTGCCACCAGCAGAGGGGATTCAACTGGGGAGACCCAGTACTTC
NA	TRBV24-1	TRBJ2-5	NA	CATSHTGEGETQYF	TGTGCCACCAGTCATACAGGGGAGGGAGAGACCCAGTACTTC
few	TRBV12-3/TRBV12-4	TRBJ2-2	NA	CASNLGGNENGELFF	TGTGCCAGCAATCTAGGGGGGAATGAGAACGGGGAGCTGTTTTTT
many	TRBV5-1	TRBJ1-1	NA	CASSLRGSGVSRRLNTEAFF	TGCGCCAGCAGCTTGCGGGGTAGTGGAGTGTCGAGGCGTTTGAACACTGAAGCTTTCTTT
many	TRBV19	TRBJ1-5	NA	CASSIGVSNQPQHF	TGTGCCAGTAGTATCGGGGTTAGCAATCAGCCCCAGCATTTT
NA	TRBV7-9	TRBJ1-2	NA	CASSKPHYGYTF	TGTGCCAGCAGCAAACCCCACTATGGCTACACCTTC
many	TRBV6-4	TRBJ1-5	NA	CASSDRPSAQPQHF	TGTGCCAGCAGTGACAGGCCATCAGCTCAGCCCCAGCATTTT
NA	TRBV5-8	TRBJ1-1	NA	CASWGRVSEAFF	TGTGCCAGCTGGGGCCGGGTCTCTGAAGCTTTCTTT
many	TRBV11-1	TRBJ1-2	NA	CASSPNPRDNGYTF	TGTGCCAGCAGCCCAAATCCCCGGGACAATGGCTACACCTTC
many	TRBV20-1	TRBJ1-2	NA	CSGGLTENGYTF	TGCAGCGGGGGGTTGACGGAGAATGGCTACACCTTC
many	TRBV2	TRBJ2-5	TRBD1	CASSQDRGETQYF	TGTGCCAGCAGCCAAGACAGGGGTGAGACCCAGTACTTC
many	TRBV12-3/TRBV12-4	TRBJ2-7	NA	CASRPDRGSPQNEQYF	TGTGCCAGCAGACCGGACAGAGGGTCCCCCCAGAATGAGCAGTACTTC
NA	TRBV6-2/TRBV6-3	TRBJ2-2	TRBD2	CASSYTSGTGELFF	TGTGCCAGCAGTTACACTAGCGGGACCGGGGAGCTGTTTTTT
many	TRBV18	TRBJ2-5	NA	CASSPAGRETQYF	TGTGCCAGCTCACCTGCGGGAAGGGAGACCCAGTACTTC
few	TRBV7-9	TRBJ1-2	NA	CASSSRDLDLSGYTF	TGTGCCAGCAGCTCCCGGGATTTGGACCTATCTGGCTACACCTTC
many	TRBV19	TRBJ2-5	NA	CASSNQGRETQYF	TGTGCCAGTAGTAATCAGGGGAGGGAGACCCAGTACTTC
many	TRBV29-1	TRBJ2-7	NA	CSVVPPGDEQYF	TGCAGCGTTGTACCTCCAGGGGACGAGCAGTACTTC
NA	TRBV12-3/TRBV12-4	TRBJ1-1	NA	CASSLRLANTDAFF	TGTGCCAGCAGCCTTAGGCTGGCGAACACTGATGCTTTCTTT
many	TRBV6-2/TRBV6-3	TRBJ1-2	TRBD1	CASSYRPSGTDLSNYGYTF	TGTGCCAGCAGTTACCGACCATCCGGGACAGACCTATCCAACTATGGCTACACCTTC
many	TRBV20-1	TRBJ1-5	TRBD1	CSAIEDRGRRPQHF	TGCAGTGCCATCGAGGACAGGGGGCGTCGGCCCCAGCATTTT
few	TRBV5-1	TRBJ2-5	NA	CASSPSRASSETQYF	TGCGCCAGCAGCCCCTCCCGAGCTAGCTCAGAGACCCAGTACTTC
many	TRBV6-2/TRBV6-3	TRBJ1-6	TRBD1	CASSKLRQGANSPLHF	TGTGCCAGCAGTAAACTTCGACAGGGGGCTAATTCACCCCTCCACTTT
many	TRBV6-1	TRBJ1-1	NA	CASSEHPAGNTEAFF	TGTGCCAGCAGTGAACATCCGGCAGGGAACACTGAAGCTTTCTTT
NA	TRBV6-2/TRBV6-3	TRBJ2-7	TRBD1	CASSFTGTGYYEQYF	TGTGCCAGCAGTTTTACCGGGACAGGGTACTACGAGCAGTACTTC
NA	TRBV28	TRBJ2-7	TRBD2	CASSYGLAGTYEQYF	TGTGCCAGCAGTTATGGACTAGCGGGAACCTACGAGCAGTACTTC
many	TRBV25-1	TRBJ1-1	TRBD1	CASSIRSGQGATEAFF	TGTGCCAGCAGTATCCGATCGGGACAGGGAGCCACTGAAGCTTTCTTT
few	TRBV2	TRBJ2-5	TRBD2	CASMGLAEETQYF	TGTGCCAGCATGGGACTAGCGGAAGAGACCCAGTACTTC
many	TRBV7-2	TRBJ2-7	NA	CASSPGTPYSYEQYF	TGTGCCAGCAGCCCGGGGACACCTTACTCCTACGAGCAGTACTTC
few	TRBV2	TRBJ2-2	NA	CASSVRAGNTGELFF	TGTGCCAGCAGTGTCAGGGCTGGGAACACCGGGGAGCTGTTTTTT
many	TRBV28	TRBJ1-5	NA	CASSRSGVGNQPQHF	TGTGCCAGCAGTCGCTCAGGGGTCGGCAATCAGCCCCAGCATTTT
many	TRBV30	TRBJ2-5	TRBD1	CAWEMGQGKQETQYF	TGTGCCTGGGAGATGGGACAGGGAAAGCAAGAGACCCAGTACTTC
many	TRBV19	TRBJ1-5	NA	CASSNQGPDQPQHF	TGTGCCAGTAGTAATCAGGGACCGGATCAGCCCCAGCATTTT
many	TRBV27	TRBJ2-5	TRBD2	CASGALAGASWTQYF	TGTGCCAGCGGGGCTTTGGCGGGAGCCTCTTGGACCCAGTACTTC
many	TRBV4-1	TRBJ1-2	TRBD1	CASSPSRDREYGYTF	TGCGCCAGCAGCCCGTCCCGGGACAGGGAGTATGGCTACACCTTC